A selection of T cell receptor beta chains follows, all from one sample in a study of blood T cell repertoires in COVID-19. Some clones are missing from TCRdb's copy, which holds only in-frame ones; the method was immunoSEQ multiplex PCR. The table includes 300,000 or so clones, about nine tenths detected once. Sample: peripheral blood. The source is a woman aged 25 to 39 with COVID-19, enrolled during active disease. CDR3s include the opening cysteine and the closing phenylalanine or tryptophan. Each record gives: D gene, V gene, J gene, clone size, CDR3 protein, CDR3 DNA. The D gene is left open where the match is weak. Size is stated for part of the rows, as once, few or many counts, or as a class when the clone is expanded.

d_call: TRBD1
v_call: TRBV6-1
j_call: TRBJ1-1
clone_size: .
cdr3_aa: CASSEQGGNTEAFF
cdr3_nt: TGTGCCAGCAGTGAACAGGGGGGGAACACTGAAGCTTTCTTT

d_call: TRBD1
v_call: TRBV6-5
j_call: TRBJ2-3
clone_size: .
cdr3_aa: CARKRGQGSDTQYF
cdr3_nt: TGTGCCAGAAAACGGGGACAGGGCTCAGATACGCAGTATTTT

d_call: TRBD1
v_call: TRBV5-1
j_call: TRBJ2-3
clone_size: .
cdr3_aa: CASSPDRGDTQYF
cdr3_nt: TGCGCCAGCAGCCCGGACAGGGGCGATACGCAGTATTTT

d_call: .
v_call: TRBV15
j_call: TRBJ1-4
clone_size: .
cdr3_aa: CATSRVKAANSEKLFF
cdr3_nt: TGTGCCACCAGCAGAGTTAAGGCGGCGAACTCTGAAAAACTGTTTTTT

d_call: .
v_call: TRBV4-1
j_call: TRBJ1-4
clone_size: .
cdr3_aa: CASSQRESEKLFF
cdr3_nt: TGCGCCAGCAGCCAGAGGGAGAGTGAAAAACTGTTTTTT

d_call: .
v_call: TRBV7-2
j_call: TRBJ1-2
clone_size: .
cdr3_aa: CASSLESLAMKTYGYTF
cdr3_nt: TGTGCCAGCAGCTTAGAGAGTTTAGCGATGAAGACCTATGGCTACACCTTC

d_call: .
v_call: TRBV10-1
j_call: TRBJ1-2
clone_size: .
cdr3_aa: CASSDGQRVGYTF
cdr3_nt: TGCGCCAGCAGTGATGGGCAGCGGGTAGGCTACACCTTC

d_call: TRBD1
v_call: TRBV20-1
j_call: TRBJ2-7
clone_size: once
cdr3_aa: CSASSRQGFHEQYF
cdr3_nt: TGCAGTGCTAGTTCCCGACAGGGGTTCCACGAGCAGTACTTC

d_call: .
v_call: TRBV19
j_call: TRBJ2-2
clone_size: .
cdr3_aa: CASKQAGMNTGELFF
cdr3_nt: TGTGCCAGTAAGCAGGCGGGAATGAACACCGGGGAGCTGTTTTTT

d_call: TRBD1
v_call: TRBV18
j_call: TRBJ1-1
clone_size: .
cdr3_aa: CASLGTGGRGTEAFF
cdr3_nt: TGTGCCAGCCTTGGGACAGGGGGCCGAGGCACTGAAGCTTTCTTT

d_call: .
v_call: TRBV6-5
j_call: TRBJ1-5
clone_size: .
cdr3_aa: CASSLHRDGQPQHF
cdr3_nt: TGTGCCAGCAGCCTCCACAGGGACGGCCAGCCCCAGCATTTT

d_call: .
v_call: TRBV7-2
j_call: TRBJ2-3
clone_size: few
cdr3_aa: CASSLVEGRRSDTQYF
cdr3_nt: TGTGCCAGCAGCTTAGTCGAGGGGAGGAGATCAGATACGCAGTATTTT

d_call: .
v_call: TRBV5-1
j_call: TRBJ2-1
clone_size: .
cdr3_aa: CASSPTGSSYNEQFF
cdr3_nt: TGCGCCAGCAGCCCTACAGGGAGCTCCTACAATGAGCAGTTCTTC

d_call: .
v_call: TRBV12-5
j_call: TRBJ2-3
clone_size: .
cdr3_aa: CASGIGTGGTDTQYF
cdr3_nt: TGTGCTAGTGGTATCGGGACTGGCGGCACAGATACGCAGTATTTT

d_call: TRBD1
v_call: TRBV28
j_call: TRBJ2-5
clone_size: .
cdr3_aa: CASSPRDRQETQYF
cdr3_nt: TGTGCCAGCAGTCCGCGGGACAGGCAAGAGACCCAGTACTTC

d_call: TRBD1
v_call: TRBV5-4
j_call: TRBJ2-3
clone_size: .
cdr3_aa: CASSLPGQGADTQYF
cdr3_nt: TGTGCCAGCAGCTTACCGGGACAGGGCGCAGATACGCAGTATTTT

d_call: .
v_call: TRBV2
j_call: TRBJ1-1
clone_size: .
cdr3_aa: CASRPGTLQSTEAFF
cdr3_nt: TGTGCCAGCAGGCCCGGGACTCTACAATCGACTGAAGCTTTCTTT

d_call: TRBD1
v_call: TRBV4-1
j_call: TRBJ2-5
clone_size: .
cdr3_aa: CASSRRGTGDETQYF
cdr3_nt: TGCGCCAGCAGCCGCCGGGGGACAGGGGACGAGACCCAGTACTTC

d_call: .
v_call: TRBV9
j_call: TRBJ1-5
clone_size: .
cdr3_aa: CASSVDPSSNQPQHF
cdr3_nt: TGTGCCAGCAGCGTAGACCCCAGTAGCAATCAGCCCCAGCATTTT

d_call: .
v_call: TRBV19
j_call: TRBJ2-7
clone_size: .
cdr3_aa: CASSTGTSSYEQYF
cdr3_nt: TGTGCCAGTAGCACCGGGACAAGCTCCTACGAGCAGTACTTC

d_call: .
v_call: TRBV11-2
j_call: TRBJ1-1
clone_size: .
cdr3_aa: CASSLTGLMNTEAFF
cdr3_nt: TGTGCCAGCAGCTTAACAGGGCTCATGAACACTGAAGCTTTCTTT

d_call: .
v_call: TRBV13
j_call: TRBJ1-2
clone_size: once
cdr3_aa: CASSLGTGAYGYTF
cdr3_nt: TGTGCCAGCAGCTTAGGTACAGGAGCCTATGGCTACACCTTC

d_call: .
v_call: TRBV5-1
j_call: TRBJ2-7
clone_size: .
cdr3_aa: CASSIYSYEQYF
cdr3_nt: TGCGCCAGCAGCATCTACAGTTACGAGCAGTACTTC

d_call: .
v_call: TRBV5-4
j_call: TRBJ2-1
clone_size: .
cdr3_aa: CASSLNSNEQFF
cdr3_nt: TGTGCCAGCAGCTTGAACTCGAATGAGCAGTTCTTC

d_call: .
v_call: TRBV30
j_call: TRBJ1-2
clone_size: .
cdr3_aa: CAWRADTFYGYTF
cdr3_nt: TGTGCCTGGAGGGCCGACACGTTTTATGGCTACACCTTC

d_call: TRBD1
v_call: TRBV10-1
j_call: TRBJ2-3
clone_size: .
cdr3_aa: CASSDTGQGDTQYF
cdr3_nt: TGCGCCAGCAGTGATACGGGACAGGGGGATACGCAGTATTTT

d_call: TRBD2
v_call: TRBV29-1
j_call: TRBJ2-7
clone_size: .
cdr3_aa: CSVLPGLAGSSYEQYF
cdr3_nt: TGCAGCGTCCTACCGGGACTAGCGGGAAGCTCCTACGAGCAGTACTTC

d_call: TRBD2
v_call: TRBV7-6
j_call: TRBJ2-3
clone_size: .
cdr3_aa: CASSLGSLAGGTQYF
cdr3_nt: TGTGCCAGCAGCTTAGGGAGTCTAGCGGGAGGTACGCAGTATTTT

d_call: .
v_call: TRBV28
j_call: TRBJ1-2
clone_size: once
cdr3_aa: CASSLAFQLGYTF
cdr3_nt: TGTGCCAGCAGTTTAGCATTTCAACTTGGCTACACCTTC

d_call: .
v_call: TRBV29-1
j_call: TRBJ1-5
clone_size: .
cdr3_aa: CSVQGEDQPQHF
cdr3_nt: TGCAGCGTCCAGGGTGAAGATCAGCCCCAGCATTTT

d_call: .
v_call: TRBV30
j_call: TRBJ2-7
clone_size: .
cdr3_aa: CAYTIKGTEQYF
cdr3_nt: TGTGCCTACACCATAAAGGGGACAGAGCAGTACTTC

d_call: .
v_call: TRBV4-2
j_call: TRBJ1-1
clone_size: .
cdr3_aa: CASSQGRAIAFF
cdr3_nt: TGTGCCAGCAGCCAAGGCAGGGCGATTGCTTTCTTT

d_call: .
v_call: TRBV3-1/TRBV3-2
j_call: TRBJ1-1
clone_size: .
cdr3_aa: CASSDRRGTEAFF
cdr3_nt: TGTGCCAGCAGCGACCGTAGGGGTACTGAAGCTTTCTTT

d_call: TRBD1
v_call: TRBV19
j_call: TRBJ2-1
clone_size: .
cdr3_aa: CASSRPTGEYPETSRNEQFF
cdr3_nt: TGTGCCAGTAGTCGCCCGACAGGGGAGTATCCGGAGACGTCTAGGAATGAGCAGTTCTTC

d_call: TRBD1
v_call: TRBV5-1
j_call: TRBJ1-2
clone_size: .
cdr3_aa: CASSLIAGGHGYTF
cdr3_nt: TGCGCCAGCAGCTTGATCGCAGGGGGACATGGCTACACCTTC

d_call: .
v_call: TRBV10-3
j_call: TRBJ1-1
clone_size: .
cdr3_aa: CAIRSDSNTEAFF
cdr3_nt: TGTGCCATCAGGAGTGACAGTAACACTGAAGCTTTCTTT

d_call: TRBD1
v_call: TRBV18
j_call: TRBJ1-2
clone_size: .
cdr3_aa: CASSPPTGIGYTF
cdr3_nt: TGTGCCAGCTCACCACCGACAGGGATCGGCTACACCTTC

d_call: TRBD2
v_call: TRBV19
j_call: TRBJ2-5
clone_size: .
cdr3_aa: CASSGGVLAGGETQYF
cdr3_nt: TGTGCCAGTAGTGGGGGCGTACTAGCGGGAGGAGAGACCCAGTACTTC

d_call: TRBD1
v_call: TRBV5-6
j_call: TRBJ1-2
clone_size: .
cdr3_aa: CASSLGQGNYGYTF
cdr3_nt: TGTGCCAGCAGCTTGGGACAGGGTAACTATGGCTACACCTTC

d_call: .
v_call: TRBV29-1
j_call: TRBJ2-1
clone_size: .
cdr3_aa: CSVGRGGNEQFF
cdr3_nt: TGCAGCGTTGGCAGGGGCGGCAATGAGCAGTTCTTC

d_call: TRBD2
v_call: TRBV7-2
j_call: TRBJ2-7
clone_size: .
cdr3_aa: CASSSRAGALREQYF
cdr3_nt: TGTGCCAGCAGCTCAAGAGCGGGGGCGCTGAGGGAGCAGTACTTC

d_call: .
v_call: TRBV19
j_call: TRBJ1-2
clone_size: .
cdr3_aa: CASSPGVDYGYTF
cdr3_nt: TGTGCCAGTAGTCCAGGGGTGGACTATGGCTACACCTTC

d_call: .
v_call: TRBV27
j_call: TRBJ1-5
clone_size: .
cdr3_aa: CASSFQCLLQGGRQPQHF
cdr3_nt: TGTGCCAGCAGTTTCCAATGCCTTTTACAGGGAGGGCGTCAGCCCCAGCATTTT

d_call: TRBD1
v_call: TRBV27
j_call: TRBJ2-1
clone_size: .
cdr3_aa: CASRTFPGQYNEQFF
cdr3_nt: TGTGCCAGCAGGACCTTCCCGGGACAGTACAATGAGCAGTTCTTC

d_call: TRBD2
v_call: TRBV10-3
j_call: TRBJ2-3
clone_size: once
cdr3_aa: CAISESPIGSGRGDTQYF
cdr3_nt: TGTGCCATCAGTGAGTCACCTATCGGTAGCGGGAGGGGAGATACGCAGTATTTT

d_call: .
v_call: TRBV11-2
j_call: TRBJ2-2
clone_size: once
cdr3_aa: CASSFWRRDNRNTGELFF
cdr3_nt: TGTGCCAGCAGCTTTTGGCGCCGGGACAATCGAAACACCGGGGAGCTGTTTTTT

d_call: TRBD1
v_call: TRBV19
j_call: TRBJ1-5
clone_size: .
cdr3_aa: CASSRPGQAGEQPQHF
cdr3_nt: TGTGCCAGTAGTCGTCCGGGACAGGCCGGGGAGCAGCCCCAGCATTTT

d_call: .
v_call: TRBV11-2
j_call: TRBJ2-1
clone_size: .
cdr3_aa: CASSLAGRSSSYNEQFF
cdr3_nt: TGTGCCAGCAGCTTAGCCGGCAGGTCAAGCTCCTACAATGAGCAGTTCTTC

d_call: TRBD2
v_call: TRBV19
j_call: TRBJ2-5
clone_size: .
cdr3_aa: CASRLAGGPQETQYF
cdr3_nt: TGTGCCAGCAGACTAGCGGGAGGGCCACAAGAGACCCAGTACTTC

d_call: TRBD1
v_call: TRBV5-4
j_call: TRBJ2-1
clone_size: .
cdr3_aa: CASSTDRNEQFF
cdr3_nt: TGTGCCAGCAGCACGGACAGGAATGAGCAGTTCTTC

d_call: .
v_call: TRBV29-1
j_call: TRBJ1-1
clone_size: .
cdr3_aa: CSVEEGQGLWTEAFF
cdr3_nt: TGCAGCGTTGAAGAAGGGCAGGGCCTTTGGACTGAAGCTTTCTTT

d_call: TRBD1
v_call: TRBV28
j_call: TRBJ2-7
clone_size: .
cdr3_aa: CASSPPGQVKGQYF
cdr3_nt: TGTGCCAGCAGTCCTCCGGGACAGGTTAAGGGGCAGTACTTC